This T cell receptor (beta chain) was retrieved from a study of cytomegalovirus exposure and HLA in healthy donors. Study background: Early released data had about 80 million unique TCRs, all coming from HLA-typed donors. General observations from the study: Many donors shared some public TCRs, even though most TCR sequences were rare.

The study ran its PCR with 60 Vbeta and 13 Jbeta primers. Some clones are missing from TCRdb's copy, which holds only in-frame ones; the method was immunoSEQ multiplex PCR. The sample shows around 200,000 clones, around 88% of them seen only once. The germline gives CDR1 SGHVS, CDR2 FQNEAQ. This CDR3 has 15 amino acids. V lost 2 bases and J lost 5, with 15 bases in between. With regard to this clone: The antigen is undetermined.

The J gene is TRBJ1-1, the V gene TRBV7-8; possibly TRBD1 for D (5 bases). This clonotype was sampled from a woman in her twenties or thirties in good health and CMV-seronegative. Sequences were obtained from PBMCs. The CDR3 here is CASSLRGGARTEAFF. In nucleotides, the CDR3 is TGTGCCAGCAGCTTAAGAGGTGGGGCTCGTACTGAAGCTTTCTTT.